This TCR beta chain was captured in a study of blood T cells in healthy people across ages. Background on the study: In model experiments, template switching was able to capture about one barcoded beta molecule for every two T cells that were present.

With respect to this clonotype: The antigen remains undetermined.

Points from the study as a whole: The study found more naive CD4+ cells and higher diversity in long-lived than aged donors. Diversity of TCR beta per million T cells declined in a roughly linear way with age. Unsorted PBMCs blocked a conclusive comparison of naive and antigen-experienced cells.

CDR1 is MNHNS, CDR2 SASEGT, per germline. V shed 2 bases and J shed 8 bases, with 10 bases lying between them. The CDR3 runs 13 residues. The use of a sample-barcoded 5' primer and a J-beta primer mix characterized a second PCR of roughly 6 to 11 cycles. TCRdb redid the calling of the 5' RACE reads with MiXCR, one entry per CDR3 protein. Found here are around 2 million distinct CDR3 sequences, roughly 43% of them singletons; the top ten hold roughly 23%. The sequenced sample was blood. The J gene is TRBJ2-4, the V gene TRBV6-1, with D possibly TRBD1 on 5 matching bases. This clonotype was sampled from a human donor in good health. In DNA form, the CDR3 reads TGTGCCAGCAGTGAACAGACCAGGGACATTCAGTACTTC. Translation gives CASSEQTRDIQYF.